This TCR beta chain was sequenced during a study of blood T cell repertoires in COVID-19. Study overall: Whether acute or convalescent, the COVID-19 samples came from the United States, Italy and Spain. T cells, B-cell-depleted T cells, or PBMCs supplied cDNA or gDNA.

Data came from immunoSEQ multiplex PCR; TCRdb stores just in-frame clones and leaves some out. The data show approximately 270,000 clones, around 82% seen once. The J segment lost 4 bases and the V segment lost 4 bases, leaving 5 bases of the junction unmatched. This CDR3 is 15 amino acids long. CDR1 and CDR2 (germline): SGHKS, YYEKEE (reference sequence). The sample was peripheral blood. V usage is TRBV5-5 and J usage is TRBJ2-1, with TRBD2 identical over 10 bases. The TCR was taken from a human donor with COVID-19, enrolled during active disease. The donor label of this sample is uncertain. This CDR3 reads CASSLGLATYNEQFF. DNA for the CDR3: TGTGCCAGCAGCCTGGGACTAGCGACTTACAATGAGCAGTTCTTC.